The clone carrying this TCR beta chain was seen many times. The CDR3 consists of 14 residues. CDR1 SGHTA and CDR2 FQGNSA come from the germline V gene. V lost 0 bases, J lost 6 bases, and 9 bases lay in between. The sample belongs to a study of patients and donors after allogeneic stem cell transplantation. TCRdb redid the calling of the RT-PCR reads with MiXCR, one entry per CDR3 protein. This repertoire shows 87,000 or so distinct CDR3 sequences, about 5% found once; its top ten account for 2.5% to 3%. The source is a human donor who was either an allogeneic HSCT recipient or a stem cell or donor lymphocyte infusion donor (not recorded which). It is not recorded whose cells these are; they may come from a transplant donor. The chain carries TRBV7-2 and TRBJ2-1, with unresolved D. The specimen sequenced was blood, either unsorted or a sorted T cell fraction (not recorded which). Written as DNA, the CDR3 is TGTGCCAGCAGCTTAGCCGGGCGTACCAATGAGCAGTTCTTC. Protein product: CASSLAGRTNEQFF.